Detailed here is one T cell receptor beta chain. Its antigen is still unknown. Using immunoSEQ multiplex PCR, the repertoire was profiled, and TCRdb retains in-frame clones only, with some absent. Among 5,500 to 7,000 clones listed, 60% to 85% were seen once. This sample was taken from a study of chemoradiotherapy in HPV16-positive cancers. Study information: Candidate HPV-specific T-cell clones and common TCR motifs came from functional assays in two HPV16-positive patients.

Regarding the study as a whole: For HPV16-positive patients, expanding HPV-responsive T cells associated with longer recurrence-free survival. Functional assays defining HPV-specific T cells used only a couple of HPV16-positive patients. Candidate HPV-specific clones and E7-related TCR motifs grew in tumor during treatment.

This sequence was found in a human donor with HPV-associated anogenital cancer. This specimen was acquired from a patient who underwent chemoradiotherapy.

CDR3 in amino acids: CASSRGPGRNGYTF. The CDR3 region has the DNA TGCGCCAGCAGCCGCGGACCGGGACGCAATGGCTACACCTTC. V usage is TRBV4-1 and J usage is TRBJ1-2; D might be TRBD1 (5 bases). CDR1 MGHRA and CDR2 YSYEKL come from the germline V gene. This CDR3 is 14 amino acids long. The germline V and J ends were trimmed by 4 bases and 6 bases, with 15 bases remaining between them.